A single sample gave rise to the 25 T cell receptor beta chains below, sequenced in a study of blood T cell repertoires in COVID-19. Only in-frame clones appear in the TCRdb table, and some are missing; sequencing was by immunoSEQ multiplex PCR. This sample yields about 230,000 clones, of which approximately 87% are seen a single time; approximately 2.6% belongs to the top ten. Sequencing input: peripheral blood. All receptors come from a woman between 70 and 85 years old with active or convalescent COVID-19.

The chain combines TRBV19 with TRBJ1-5, with 10 bases lining up with TRBD1. CDR1 is LNHDA and CDR2 is SQIVND in the germline V gene (reference sequence). Losses at the gene ends were 5 bases for V and 2 bases for J; bases not matched to a gene: 15. CDR3 length: 19 residues. CDR3 sequence (DNA): TGTGCCAGTAGTTTTACCCCGGGACAGGGGAGGTTCGGCAATCAGCCCCAGCATTTT. It is translated as CASSFTPGQGRFGNQPQHF.

The table lists this clone with a count of one. Distinct nucleotide sequences in the sample also encode this CDR3. This chain joins TRBV12-3 or TRBV12-4 and TRBJ1-4, with D possibly matching TRBD1 (5 bases). The CDR3 is 13 amino acids. The ends were cut back, 3 bases at V and 8 bases at J, with 10 bases in the middle. The CDR3 DNA reads TGTGCCAGCAGTTTCGGGGGGGAAGAAAAACTGTTTTTT. This sequence encodes CASSFGGEEKLFF.

J is TRBJ1-3 and V is TRBV27, with D tentatively TRBD1 (5 bases). Germline CDR1 and CDR2: MNHEY and SMNVEV (reference sequence). This CDR3 comprises 16 residues. Trimming cost V 2 bases and J 2 bases, with 13 bases left between them. The CDR3 loop reads CASSLRGPEAGNTIYF. As DNA, the CDR3 is TGTGCCAGCAGTTTAAGGGGCCCCGAGGCTGGAAACACCATATATTTT.

This clone was detected only a few times. The chain couples TRBV21-1 to TRBJ1-2; the D segment call TRBD1 is taken from the table without a DNA check. TRBV21-1 is assigned pseudogene status. The CDR3 has 15 residues. The CDR3 nucleotides are TGTGCCAGCAGCGATCAGGGGGCGATTAACTATGGCTACACCTTC. Amino acids: CASSDQGAINYGYTF.

CDR3 region: CASSPGTGNPREQYF. The CDR3 bases are TGCGCCAGCAGCCCTGGGACAGGGAACCCCCGCGAGCAGTACTTC. The chain has TRBV5-1 and TRBJ2-7, with 9 positions matching TRBD1. Trimming at V came to 4 bases and at J to 6 bases, leaving 11 bases not matched to a gene. The CDR3 has 15 residues. Germline V gives CDR1 SGHRS, CDR2 YFSETQ.

The V and J genes are TRBV27 and TRBJ1-1, with D possibly TRBD1 on 6 matching bases. The CDR3 has 16 residues. Germline loops: CDR1 MNHEY, CDR2 SMNVEV (reference sequence). V shed 6 bases and J shed 2 bases, with 19 bases lying between them. The CDR3 nucleotides are TGTGCCAGCAGATTGTTACTCAGGGGAATCAACACTGAAGCTTTCTTT. Translating it yields CASRLLLRGINTEAFF.

The chain uses TRBV5-1 and TRBJ2-2, with TRBD2 as a possible D gene (6 bases). The CDR3 runs to 14 residues. Trimming stripped 0 bases from V and 6 bases from J, with 9 bases between. From germline, CDR1 is SGHRS and CDR2 YFSETQ. CDR3 DNA sequence: TGCGCCAGCAGCTTGGTAGCGGCCTCCGGGGAGCTGTTTTTT. It is translated as CASSLVAASGELFF.

The chain carries TRBV28 and TRBJ2-1; the match to TRBD2 covers 8 bases. The CDR3 contains 17 residues. Germline V CDR1 and CDR2: MDHEN, SYDVKM. The junction had 13 bases not matched to a gene; V was cut back by 4 bases and J by 5 bases. In DNA form, the CDR3 reads TGTGCCAGCAGTTCCGCGGCGGGAGGATATCACCACAATGAGCAGTTCTTC. Translated: CASSSAAGGYHHNEQFF.

The CDR3 nucleotides are TGTGCCAGCAGTTCCCGCCGGGTTCAAGAGACCCAGTACTTC. Encoded protein: CASSSRRVQETQYF. V gene TRBV28 combines with J gene TRBJ2-5; no reliable D call. Germline V lookup: CDR1 MDHEN, CDR2 SYDVKM. The CDR3 contains 14 residues. The V and J ends lost 4 bases and 2 bases respectively, with 11 bases between them.

The V and J genes are TRBV6-6 and TRBJ2-1; D not resolved. The CDR3 extends over 12 amino acids. Trimming cost V 2 bases and J 3 bases, with 2 bases left between them. Germline CDR1 is MNHNY and CDR2 is SVGAGI (reference sequence). The CDR3 is CASSYRYNEQFF. The CDR3 DNA sequence: TGTGCCAGCAGTTACCGCTACAATGAGCAGTTCTTC.

This clone showed up just once. This chain links TRBV7-9 with TRBJ1-1; D is ambiguous. V lost 2 bases and J 11 bases, leaving 12 bases between the germline ends. Germline-derived CDR1 and CDR2 are SEHNR and FQNEAQ (reference sequence). The CDR3 is 12 residues long. This CDR3 is CASSLSPGHAFF. CDR3 coding DNA: TGTGCCAGCAGCTTATCCCCAGGCCATGCTTTCTTT.

The gene calls are TRBV2 and TRBJ2-7; D gene unclear. Per germline, CDR1 SNHLY and CDR2 FYNNEI. V lost 8 bases to trimming and J lost 7 bases, with 15 bases between them. This CDR3 spans 12 amino acids. CDR3 residues: CASQRHMPEQYF. For the CDR3, the DNA is TGTGCCAGCCAGAGGCATATGCCTGAGCAGTACTTC. Combining the CDR3 with reference TRBV2 and TRBJ2-7 gives the whole variable domain EPEVTQTPSHQVTQMGQEVILRCVPISNHLYFYWYRQILGQKVEFLVSFYNNEISEKSEIFDDQFSVERPDGSNFTLKIRSTKLEDSAMYFCASQRHMPEQYFGPGTRLTVT.

This clone was detected only once. This chain uses TRBV5-1 with TRBJ1-1, with D possibly TRBD1 on 6 matching bases. This CDR3 is 15 amino acids long. V dropped 4 bases and J dropped 2 bases, with 15 bases sitting between them. CDR1 and CDR2 from the germline V gene are SGHRS and YFSETQ. CDR3 coding DNA: TGCGCCAGCAGCCCCTTGACAGGTCCAAACACTGAAGCTTTCTTT. Translation gives CASSPLTGPNTEAFF.

This chain uses TRBV7-9 with TRBJ2-5, with 11 nucleotides matching TRBD2. The V gene's germline CDR1 is SEHNR and CDR2 FQNEAQ (reference sequence). Losses at the gene ends were 3 bases for V and 7 bases for J; bases not matched to a gene: 7. The CDR3 consists of 15 residues. CDR3 in amino acids: CASSFLSGRGMTQYF. The CDR3 DNA follows: TGTGCCAGCAGCTTTCTTAGCGGGAGGGGTATGACCCAGTACTTC.

The rearrangement uses TRBV12-5 and TRBJ1-1; D not resolved. V shed 4 bases and J shed 4 bases, with 13 bases lying between them. This CDR3 comprises 14 residues. Germline V gene data show CDR1 as LGHNT and CDR2 as FRNRAP. CDR3 protein: CASGSFVGGTEAFF. Written as DNA, the CDR3 is TGTGCTAGTGGTTCTTTCGTCGGCGGCACTGAAGCTTTCTTT.

The gene calls are TRBV4-1 and TRBJ2-2; D might be TRBD2 (7 bases). The V gene's germline CDR1 is MGHRA and CDR2 YSYEKL. The CDR3 runs to 17 residues. Trimming shortened V by 4 bases and J by 3 bases, and 18 bases separated the two germline ends. The CDR3 DNA is TGCGCCAGCAGCCCCTTGAGGGCGGGGGCGTACACCGGGGAGCTGTTTTTT. Amino acids: CASSPLRAGAYTGELFF.

The chain joins TRBV11-2 to TRBJ1-4; TRBD1 matches at 9 bases. The length of the CDR3 is 16 residues. Germline V gives CDR1 SGHAT, CDR2 FQNNGV. With V trimmed by 1 base and J by 7 bases, 7 bases remained unmatched. The CDR3 nucleotides are TGTGCCAGCAGCTTAGGGAACAGGGGGCCCAGTGAAAAACTGTTTTTT. Translation gives CASSLGNRGPSEKLFF. The whole variable domain, remainder taken from reference TRBV11-2 and TRBJ1-4, is EAGVAQSPRYKIIEKRQSVAFWCNPISGHATLYWYQQILGQGPKLLIQFQNNGVVDDSQLPKDRFSAERLKGVDSTLKIQPAKLEDSAVYLCASSLGNRGPSEKLFFGSGTQLSVL.

The chain recombines TRBV29-1 with TRBJ1-4; 11 bases agree with TRBD1. Unmatched junction bases numbered 2, after V lost 4 bases and J lost 7 bases. The V gene's germline CDR1 is SQVTM and CDR2 ANQGSEA. The length of the CDR3 is 13 residues. CDR3 sequence (DNA): TGCAGCGTTGGGGACAGGGGGGGTGAAAAACTGTTTTTT. Amino acids: CSVGDRGGEKLFF.

The chain recombines TRBV5-1 with TRBJ2-2, with 13 bases fitting TRBD2. Germline CDR1 is SGHRS and CDR2 is YFSETQ. Trimming took 6 bases from V and 6 from J; bases not matched to a gene: 2. The CDR3 loop spans 14 amino acids. CDR3 in amino acids: CASTGLAGAGELFF. DNA for the CDR3: TGCGCCAGCACTGGACTAGCGGGAGCCGGGGAGCTGTTTTTT.

The chain recombines TRBV5-6 with TRBJ2-7; the D gene is possibly TRBD1 (5 bases). Germline CDR1 and CDR2: SGHDT and YYEEEE. Trimming cost V 1 base and J 3 bases, with 17 bases left between them. CDR3 length equals 16 residues. This CDR3 is CASSLLTAGKYYEQYF. The CDR3 region has the DNA TGTGCCAGCAGCTTGTTAACGGCAGGGAAATACTACGAGCAGTACTTC.

The chain couples TRBV27 to TRBJ1-1; TRBD1 agrees at 8 bases. CDR1 MNHEY and CDR2 SMNVEV come from the germline V gene (reference sequence). The CDR3 contains 13 residues. V trimming: 6 bases; J trimming: 8 bases; junction bases outside the gene matches: 8. CDR3 nucleotide sequence: TGTGCCAGCAGCTCAATCACAGGGGGGGAAGCTTTCTTT. It codes for CASSSITGGEAFF.

This clone has a handful of counts. The chain employs TRBV18 and TRBJ1-1; 7 bases map to TRBD1. Germline V gene data show CDR1 as KGHSH and CDR2 as LQKENI. The CDR3 is 13 amino acids. J gave up 4 bases and V 5 bases, and 4 bases lay outside the gene matches. CDR3: CASSADRATEAFF. The DNA of the CDR3 is TGTGCCAGCTCAGCAGACAGGGCCACTGAAGCTTTCTTT.

The chain has TRBV7-9 and TRBJ1-4, with D unclear. V was shortened by 2 bases and J by 7 bases, with 8 bases between the two germline ends. Germline V gene lookup returns CDR1 SEHNR and CDR2 FQNEAQ (reference sequence). The CDR3 length is 13 residues. CDR3 sequence (DNA): TGTGCCAGCAGCTTAACGGGGAGTGAAAAACTGTTTTTT. This gives the protein CASSLTGSEKLFF.

The chain uses TRBV25-1 and TRBJ1-1, with 7 bases lining up with TRBD1. CDR1 and CDR2 from the germline V gene are MGHDK and SYGVNS. The V gene end was trimmed by 0 bases and the J gene end by 5 bases; junction bases not matched to a gene: 9. The CDR3 has 16 residues. The CDR3 loop is CASSEYGVRGRTEAFF. Here the CDR3 DNA reads TGTGCCAGCAGTGAATATGGCGTCAGGGGGAGGACTGAAGCTTTCTTT.

The genes are TRBV19 and TRBJ1-5; TRBD1 is a possible D gene (6 bases). The V end was cut by 2 bases, the J end by 0 bases, with 11 bases between. The germline V gene encodes CDR1 LNHDA and CDR2 SQIVND (reference sequence). CDR3 length equals 16 residues. The CDR3 protein is CASSIQGIHSNQPQHF. The DNA of the CDR3 is TGTGCCAGTAGTATACAGGGGATACATAGCAATCAGCCCCAGCATTTT.